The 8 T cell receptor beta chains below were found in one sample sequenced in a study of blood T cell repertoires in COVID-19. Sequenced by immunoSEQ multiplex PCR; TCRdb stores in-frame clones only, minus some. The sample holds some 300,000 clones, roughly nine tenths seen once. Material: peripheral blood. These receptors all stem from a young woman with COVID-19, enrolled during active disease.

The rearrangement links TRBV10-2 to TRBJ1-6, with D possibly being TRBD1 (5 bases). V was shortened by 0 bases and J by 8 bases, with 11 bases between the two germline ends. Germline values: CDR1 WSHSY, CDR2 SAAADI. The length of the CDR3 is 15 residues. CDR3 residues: CASSESTAGDSPLHF. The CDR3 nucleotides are TGCGCCAGCAGTGAGTCGACAGCTGGGGATTCACCCCTCCACTTT.

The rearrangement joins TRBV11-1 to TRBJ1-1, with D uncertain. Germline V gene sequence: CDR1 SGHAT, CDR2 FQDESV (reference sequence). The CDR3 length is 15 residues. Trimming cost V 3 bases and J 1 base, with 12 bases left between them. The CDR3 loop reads CASSLGGTANTEAFF. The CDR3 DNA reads TGTGCCAGCAGCTTGGGAGGAACAGCGAACACTGAAGCTTTCTTT.

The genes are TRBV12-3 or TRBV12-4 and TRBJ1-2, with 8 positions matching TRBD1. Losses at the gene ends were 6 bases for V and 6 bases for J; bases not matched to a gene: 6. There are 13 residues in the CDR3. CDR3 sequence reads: CASSSWTGHGYTF. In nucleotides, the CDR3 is TGTGCCAGCAGCTCCTGGACAGGGCATGGCTACACCTTC.

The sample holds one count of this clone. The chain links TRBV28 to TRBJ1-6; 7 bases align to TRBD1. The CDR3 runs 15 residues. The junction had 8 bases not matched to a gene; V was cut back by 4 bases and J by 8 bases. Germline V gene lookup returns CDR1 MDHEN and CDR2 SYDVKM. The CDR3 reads CASSSSSGGDSPLHF. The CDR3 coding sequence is TGTGCCAGCAGTTCCTCATCAGGGGGAGATTCACCCCTCCACTTT.

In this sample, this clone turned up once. CDR3 protein: CASSNRGASTEAFF. CDR3 bases: TGTGCCAGTAGTAATCGCGGGGCAAGCACTGAAGCTTTCTTT. V gene TRBV19 combines with J gene TRBJ1-1, with D tentatively TRBD1 (5 bases). There are 14 residues in the CDR3. The V gene's germline CDR1 is LNHDA and CDR2 SQIVND (reference sequence). Trimming stripped 4 bases from V and 4 bases from J, with 13 bases between.

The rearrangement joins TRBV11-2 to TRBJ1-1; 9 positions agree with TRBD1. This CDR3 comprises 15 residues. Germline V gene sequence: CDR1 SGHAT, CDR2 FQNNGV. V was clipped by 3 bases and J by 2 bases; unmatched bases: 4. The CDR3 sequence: CASSFGTGPNTEAFF. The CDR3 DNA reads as TGTGCCAGCAGCTTCGGGACAGGGCCAAACACTGAAGCTTTCTTT.

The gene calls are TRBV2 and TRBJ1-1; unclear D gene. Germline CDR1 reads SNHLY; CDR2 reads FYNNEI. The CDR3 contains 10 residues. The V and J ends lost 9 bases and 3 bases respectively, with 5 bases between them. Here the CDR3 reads CAREYTEAFF. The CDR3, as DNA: TGTGCCAGGGAGTACACTGAAGCTTTCTTT.

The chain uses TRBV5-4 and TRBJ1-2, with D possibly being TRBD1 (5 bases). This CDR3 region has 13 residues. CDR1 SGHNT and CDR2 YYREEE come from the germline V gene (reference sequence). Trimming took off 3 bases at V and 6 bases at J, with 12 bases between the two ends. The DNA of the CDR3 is TGTGCCAGCAGCTCTGTAGGGGAGGATGGCTACACCTTC. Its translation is CASSSVGEDGYTF. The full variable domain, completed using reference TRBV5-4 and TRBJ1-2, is ETGVTQSPTHLIKTRGQQVTLRCSSQSGHNTVSWYQQALGQGPQFIFQYYREEENGRGNFPPRFSGLQFPNYSSELNVNALELDDSALYLCASSSVGEDGYTFGSGTRLTVV.